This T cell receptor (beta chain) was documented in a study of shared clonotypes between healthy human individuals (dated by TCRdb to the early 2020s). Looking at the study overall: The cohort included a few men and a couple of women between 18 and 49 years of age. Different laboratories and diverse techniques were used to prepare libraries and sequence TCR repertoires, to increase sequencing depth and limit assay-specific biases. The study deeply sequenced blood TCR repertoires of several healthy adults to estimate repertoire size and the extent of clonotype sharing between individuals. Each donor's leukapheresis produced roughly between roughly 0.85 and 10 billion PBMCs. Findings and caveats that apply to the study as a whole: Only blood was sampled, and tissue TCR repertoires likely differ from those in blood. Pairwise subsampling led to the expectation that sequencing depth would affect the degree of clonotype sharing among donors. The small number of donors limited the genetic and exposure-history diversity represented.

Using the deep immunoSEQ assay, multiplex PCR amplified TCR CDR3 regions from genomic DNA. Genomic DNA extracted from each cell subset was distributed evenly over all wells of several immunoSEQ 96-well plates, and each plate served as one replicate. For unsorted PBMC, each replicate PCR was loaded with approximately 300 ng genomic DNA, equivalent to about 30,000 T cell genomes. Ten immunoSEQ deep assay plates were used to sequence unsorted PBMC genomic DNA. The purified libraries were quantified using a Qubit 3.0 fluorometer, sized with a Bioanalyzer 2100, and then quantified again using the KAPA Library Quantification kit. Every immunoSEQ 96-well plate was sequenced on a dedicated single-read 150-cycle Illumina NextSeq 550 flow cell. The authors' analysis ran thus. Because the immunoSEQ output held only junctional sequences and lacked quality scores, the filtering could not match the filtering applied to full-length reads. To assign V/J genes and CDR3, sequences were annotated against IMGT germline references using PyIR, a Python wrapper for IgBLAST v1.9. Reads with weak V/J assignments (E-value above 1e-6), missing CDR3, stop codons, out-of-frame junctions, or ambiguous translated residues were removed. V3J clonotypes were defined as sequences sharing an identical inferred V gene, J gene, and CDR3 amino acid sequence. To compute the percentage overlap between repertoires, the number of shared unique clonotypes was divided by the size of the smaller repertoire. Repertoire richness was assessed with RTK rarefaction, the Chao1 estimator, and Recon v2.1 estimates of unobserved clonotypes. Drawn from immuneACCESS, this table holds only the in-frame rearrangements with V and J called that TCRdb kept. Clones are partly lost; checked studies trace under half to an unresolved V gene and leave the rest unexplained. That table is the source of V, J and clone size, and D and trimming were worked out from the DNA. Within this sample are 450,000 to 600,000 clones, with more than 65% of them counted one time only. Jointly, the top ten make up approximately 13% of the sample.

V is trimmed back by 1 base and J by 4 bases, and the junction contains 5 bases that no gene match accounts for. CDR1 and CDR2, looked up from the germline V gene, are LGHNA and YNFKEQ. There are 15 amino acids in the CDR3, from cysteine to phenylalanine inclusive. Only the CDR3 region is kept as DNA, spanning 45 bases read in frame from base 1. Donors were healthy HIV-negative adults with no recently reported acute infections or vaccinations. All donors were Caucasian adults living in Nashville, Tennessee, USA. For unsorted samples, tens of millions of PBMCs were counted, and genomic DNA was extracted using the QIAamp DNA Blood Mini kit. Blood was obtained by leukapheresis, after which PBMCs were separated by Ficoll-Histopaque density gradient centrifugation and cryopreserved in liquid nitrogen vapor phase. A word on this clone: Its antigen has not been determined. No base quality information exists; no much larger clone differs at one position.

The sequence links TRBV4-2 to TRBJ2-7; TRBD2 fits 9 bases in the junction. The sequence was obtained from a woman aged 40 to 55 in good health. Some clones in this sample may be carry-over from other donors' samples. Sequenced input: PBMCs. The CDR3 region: CASSQAGGREYEQYF. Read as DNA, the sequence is TGTGCCAGCAGCCAAGCCGGCGGGAGGGAATACGAGCAGTACTTC.